This entry lists 11 T cell receptor beta chains sequenced from one sample in a study of T cell repertoires in cytomegalovirus infection. These receptors are not linked to any known antigen. TCRdb re-called the reads through MiXCR, storing one row per CDR3 protein. This table holds around 78,000 distinct CDR3 sequences, about 40% found once. Sequencing was performed on CD8+ T cells from cultured PBMCs, taken from culture after CMV antigen stimulation. The receptors were gathered from a human donor in good health (CMV status not recorded). Some clones in this sample may be carry-over from other donors' samples.

There are many counts of this clonotype. The chain carries TRBV19 and TRBJ2-3; no firm D call. V was clipped by 1 base and J by 4 bases, with 9 bases between them. Germline V lookup: CDR1 LNHDA, CDR2 SQIVND (reference sequence). The CDR3 contains 14 residues. DNA of the CDR3: TGTGCCAGTAGTATAGGTGGCCGGCCAGATACGCAGTATTTT. It codes for CASSIGGRPDTQYF.

This clonotype occurred a few times. The rearrangement links TRBV12-3 or TRBV12-4 to TRBJ1-4; no clear D gene. CDR3 length equals 21 residues. V shed 3 bases and J shed 0 bases, with 26 bases lying between them. The CDR3 region has the DNA TGTGCCAGCAGTTTGAATTATGGCGGGATGCAGAACCTTGCAACTAATGAAAAACTGTTTTTT. Translated: CASSLNYGGMQNLATNEKLFF.

This clonotype was observed a handful of times. The chain couples TRBV7-2 to TRBJ1-2; D uncertain. Per the germline V gene, CDR1 is SGHTA and CDR2 is FQGNSA. The CDR3 covers 17 residues. Trimming left V 1 base short and J 4 bases short, with 19 bases between. The CDR3 here is CASSLEVSLGLIYGYTF. In DNA, the CDR3 is TGTGCCAGCAGCTTAGAAGTCTCCCTAGGGCTGATCTATGGCTACACCTTC.

In the case of this clonotype: A much larger clone lies a single base off, so this may be a read error. The genes are TRBV20-1 and TRBJ1-6; possible D gene TRBD1, 6 bases. V shed 0 bases and J shed 5 bases, with 17 bases lying between them. Germline lookup yields CDR1 DFQATT and CDR2 SNEGSKA (reference sequence). CDR3 length equals 17 residues. CDR3 sequence (DNA): TGCAGTGCTAGAGAGGAGATCGACAGGATCCATAATTCACCCCTCCACTTT. It translates to CSAREEIDRIHNSPLHF.

The chain has TRBV19 and TRBJ1-5, with a tentative D call TRBD1 (6 bases). Germline V gene data show CDR1 as LNHDA and CDR2 as SQIVND (reference sequence). The CDR3 runs to 16 residues. V was trimmed by 4 bases and J by 0 bases, leaving 13 bases between them. In nucleotides, the CDR3 is TGTGCCAGTAGTAGGACAGCCGGGGATAGCAATCAGCCCCAGCATTTT. Translated, it gives CASSRTAGDSNQPQHF.

This clonotype was detected only a few times. The CDR3 sequence: CASSLALGPYSNQPQHF. DNA for the CDR3: TGTGCCAGCAGCTTAGCGTTGGGACCTTATAGCAATCAGCCCCAGCATTTT. The chain uses TRBV7-6 and TRBJ1-5; D possibly corresponds to TRBD1 (5 bases). V dropped 0 bases and J dropped 0 bases, with 12 bases sitting between them. CDR1 is SGHVS, CDR2 FNYEAQ, per germline. This CDR3 has 17 amino acids. Full variable domain (outside the CDR3, taken from reference TRBV7-6 and TRBJ1-5): GAGVSQSPRYKVTKRGQDVALRCDPISGHVSLYWYRQALGQGPEFLTYFNYEAQQDKSGLPNDRFSAERPEGSISTLTIQRTEQRDSAMYRCASSLALGPYSNQPQHFGDGTRLSIL.

The genes are TRBV11-2 and TRBJ2-7, with TRBD2 matching over 9 bases. The CDR3 length is 18 residues. V shed 2 bases and J 2 bases; nucleotides not matched to a gene: 13. Per the germline V gene, CDR1 is SGHAT and CDR2 is FQNNGV. CDR3 sequence: CASSLWKPRTSDTYEQYF. The CDR3 DNA reads as TGTGCCAGCAGCTTATGGAAACCGAGGACTAGCGATACCTACGAGCAGTACTTC.

The chain is built from TRBV7-9 and TRBJ2-1; D may be TRBD2 (7 bases). The V end was cut by 5 bases, the J end by 0 bases, with 17 bases between. The CDR3 is 17 residues long. Germline V lookup: CDR1 SEHNR, CDR2 FQNEAQ (reference sequence). CDR3 sequence reads: CASSPRGGRGSYNEQFF. The CDR3, as DNA: TGTGCCAGCAGCCCAAGGGGGGGCAGGGGCTCCTACAATGAGCAGTTCTTC.

The gene calls are TRBV28 and TRBJ2-1; 13 bases line up with TRBD2. CDR3 length: 16 amino acids. The J segment lost 7 bases and the V segment lost 5 bases, leaving 8 bases of the junction unmatched. CDR1 and CDR2 (germline): MDHEN, SYDVKM. The CDR3 coding sequence is TGTGCCAGCAGTCCAATACTAGCGGGGGGGCGGAATGAGCAGTTCTTC. This codes for CASSPILAGGRNEQFF.

The J gene is TRBJ1-5, the V gene TRBV7-2; a possible D gene is TRBD1 (6 bases). Trimming left V 3 bases short and J 1 base short, with 13 bases between. CDR3 length equals 16 residues. Germline CDR1 and CDR2: SGHTA and FQGNSA. This CDR3 reads CASSFFWGQSNQPQHF. The CDR3 DNA reads TGTGCCAGCAGCTTTTTCTGGGGGCAAAGCAATCAGCCCCAGCATTTT.

V gene TRBV4-1 combines with J gene TRBJ2-1; 10 nucleotides match TRBD2. V lost 3 bases to trimming and J lost 3 bases; unmatched junction nucleotides: 8. CDR3 length: 17 amino acids. Germline V CDR1 and CDR2: MGHRA, YSYEKL. CDR3 bases: TGCGCCAGCAGCCATCCCGACCTAGCGGGGGTCTACAATGAGCAGTTCTTC. The encoded protein is CASSHPDLAGVYNEQFF.